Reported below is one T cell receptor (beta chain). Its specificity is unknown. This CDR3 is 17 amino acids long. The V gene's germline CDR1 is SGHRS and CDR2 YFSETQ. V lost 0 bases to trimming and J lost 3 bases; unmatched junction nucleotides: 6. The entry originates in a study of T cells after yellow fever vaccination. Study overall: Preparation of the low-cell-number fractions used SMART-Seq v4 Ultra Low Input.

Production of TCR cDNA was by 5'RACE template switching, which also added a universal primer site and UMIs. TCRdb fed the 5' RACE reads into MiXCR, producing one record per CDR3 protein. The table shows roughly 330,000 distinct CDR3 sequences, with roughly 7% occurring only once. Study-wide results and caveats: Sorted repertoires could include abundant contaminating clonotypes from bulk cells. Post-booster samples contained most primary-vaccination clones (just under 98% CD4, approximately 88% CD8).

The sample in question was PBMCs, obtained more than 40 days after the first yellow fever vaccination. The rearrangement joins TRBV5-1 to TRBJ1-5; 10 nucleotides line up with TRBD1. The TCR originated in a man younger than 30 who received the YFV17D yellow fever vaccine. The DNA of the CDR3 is TGCGCCAGCAGCTTGGAGGGGACAGGGGCGATCAATCAGCCCCAGCATTTT. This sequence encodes CASSLEGTGAINQPQHF.